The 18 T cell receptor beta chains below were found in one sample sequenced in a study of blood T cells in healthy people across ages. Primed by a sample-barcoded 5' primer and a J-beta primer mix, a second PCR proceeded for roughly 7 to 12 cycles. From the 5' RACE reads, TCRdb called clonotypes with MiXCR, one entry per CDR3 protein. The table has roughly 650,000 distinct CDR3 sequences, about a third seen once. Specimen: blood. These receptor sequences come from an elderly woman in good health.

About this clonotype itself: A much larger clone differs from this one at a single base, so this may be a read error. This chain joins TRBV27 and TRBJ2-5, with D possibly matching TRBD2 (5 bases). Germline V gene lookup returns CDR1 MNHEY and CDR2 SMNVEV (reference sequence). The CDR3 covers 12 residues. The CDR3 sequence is CASSSNGETQDF. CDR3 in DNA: TGTGCCAGCAGCTCGAACGGGGAGACCCAGGACTTC.

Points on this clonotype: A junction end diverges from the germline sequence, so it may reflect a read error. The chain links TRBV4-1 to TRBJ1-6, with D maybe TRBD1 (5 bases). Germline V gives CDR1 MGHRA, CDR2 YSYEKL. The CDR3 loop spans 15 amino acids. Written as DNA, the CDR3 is TGCGCCGGCAGCCAAGATTCTGTCTGGGGGTCACCCCTCCACTTT. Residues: CAGSQDSVWGSPLHF.

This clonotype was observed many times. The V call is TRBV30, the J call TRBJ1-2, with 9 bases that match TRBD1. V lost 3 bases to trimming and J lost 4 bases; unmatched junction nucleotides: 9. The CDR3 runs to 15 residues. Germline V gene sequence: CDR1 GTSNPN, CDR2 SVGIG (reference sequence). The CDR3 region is CAWRIGTGMVYGYTF. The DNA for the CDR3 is TGTGCCTGGAGAATCGGGACAGGGATGGTCTATGGCTACACCTTC.

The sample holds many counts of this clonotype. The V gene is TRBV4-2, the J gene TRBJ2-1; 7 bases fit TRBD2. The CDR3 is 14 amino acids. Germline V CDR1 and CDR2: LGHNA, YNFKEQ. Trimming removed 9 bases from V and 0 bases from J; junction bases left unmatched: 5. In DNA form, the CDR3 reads TGTGCCAGTTGGGGAGGGAGCTCCTACAATGAGCAGTTCTTC. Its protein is CASWGGSSYNEQFF.

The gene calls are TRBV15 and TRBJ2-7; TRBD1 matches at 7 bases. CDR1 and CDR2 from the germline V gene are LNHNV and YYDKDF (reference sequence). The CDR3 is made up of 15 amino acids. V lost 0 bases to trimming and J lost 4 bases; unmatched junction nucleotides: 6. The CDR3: CATSREGGFQYEQYF. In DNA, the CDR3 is TGTGCCACCAGCAGAGAAGGGGGCTTCCAGTACGAGCAGTACTTC.

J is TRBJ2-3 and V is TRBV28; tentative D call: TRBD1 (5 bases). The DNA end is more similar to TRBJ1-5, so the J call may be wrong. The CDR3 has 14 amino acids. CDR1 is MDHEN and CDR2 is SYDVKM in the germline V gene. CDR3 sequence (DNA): TGTGCCAGCAGCCCAGGGCGGAACACAGATACGCAGCATTTT. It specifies CASSPGRNTDTQHF.

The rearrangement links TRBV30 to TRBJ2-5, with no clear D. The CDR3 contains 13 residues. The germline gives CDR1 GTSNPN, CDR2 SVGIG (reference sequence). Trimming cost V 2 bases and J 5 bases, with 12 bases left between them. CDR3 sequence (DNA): TGTGCCTGGAGTAACCTCGGACGGGAGACCCAGTACTTC. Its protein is CAWSNLGRETQYF.

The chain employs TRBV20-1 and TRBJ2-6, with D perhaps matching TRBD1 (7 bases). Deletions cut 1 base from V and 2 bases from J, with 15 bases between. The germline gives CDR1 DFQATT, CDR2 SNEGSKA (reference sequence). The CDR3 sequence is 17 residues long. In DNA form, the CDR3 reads TGCAGTGCTAGAGGGCCAGGGGGGCCACCTGGGGCCAACGTCCTGACTTTC. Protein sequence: CSARGPGGPPGANVLTF.

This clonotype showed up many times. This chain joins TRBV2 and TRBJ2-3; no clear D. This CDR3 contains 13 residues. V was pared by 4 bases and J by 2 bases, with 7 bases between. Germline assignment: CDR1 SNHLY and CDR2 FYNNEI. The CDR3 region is CASSVYPTDTQYF. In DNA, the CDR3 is TGTGCCAGCAGTGTGTATCCCACAGATACGCAGTATTTT.

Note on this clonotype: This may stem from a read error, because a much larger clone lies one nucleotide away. Here the CDR3 DNA reads TGTGCCAGCAGTCCCACAGTTACCACAGATGCGCAGTATTTT. Its protein product is CASSPTVTTDAQYF. The J gene is TRBJ2-3, the V gene TRBV12-3 or TRBV12-4; D remains ambiguous. The CDR3 consists of 14 residues.

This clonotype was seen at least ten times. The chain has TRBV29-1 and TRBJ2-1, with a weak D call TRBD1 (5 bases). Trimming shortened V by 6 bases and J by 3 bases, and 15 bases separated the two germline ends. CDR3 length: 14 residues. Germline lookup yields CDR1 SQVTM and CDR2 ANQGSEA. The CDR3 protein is CSVPKGAFYNEQFF. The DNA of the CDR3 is TGCAGCGTCCCTAAAGGGGCCTTCTACAATGAGCAGTTCTTC.

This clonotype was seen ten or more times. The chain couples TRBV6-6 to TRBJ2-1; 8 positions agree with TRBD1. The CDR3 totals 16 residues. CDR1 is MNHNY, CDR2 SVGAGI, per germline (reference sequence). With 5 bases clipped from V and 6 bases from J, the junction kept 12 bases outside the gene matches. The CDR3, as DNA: TGTGCCAGCAGTACCAGGAGACTTACAGGGGGCAATGAGCAGTTCTTC. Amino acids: CASSTRRLTGGNEQFF.

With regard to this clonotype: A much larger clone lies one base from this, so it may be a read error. The CDR3 loop is CASSYSTPTAANYDYTF. The CDR3 DNA reads TGTGCCAGCAGTTACTCCACCCCGACAGCGGCTAACTATGACTACACCTTC. V usage is TRBV6-5 and J usage is TRBJ1-2; TRBD1 is a possible D gene (5 bases). CDR1 MNHEY and CDR2 SVGAGI come from the germline V gene. The CDR3 is made up of 17 amino acids.

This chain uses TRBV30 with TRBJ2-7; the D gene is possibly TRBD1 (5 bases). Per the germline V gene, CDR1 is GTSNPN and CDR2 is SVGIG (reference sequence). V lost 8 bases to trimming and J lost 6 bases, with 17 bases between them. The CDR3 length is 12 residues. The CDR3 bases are TGTGCCAGCAGTTCAGGGATCGGCGAGCAGTACTTC. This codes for CASSSGIGEQYF.

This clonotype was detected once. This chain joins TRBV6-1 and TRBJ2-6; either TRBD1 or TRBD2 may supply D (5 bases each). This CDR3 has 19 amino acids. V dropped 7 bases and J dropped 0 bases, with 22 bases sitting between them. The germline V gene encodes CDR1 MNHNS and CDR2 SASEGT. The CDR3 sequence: CASTGTLARGYSGANVLTF. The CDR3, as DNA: TGTGCCAGCACCGGTACCCTTGCGAGGGGTTACTCTGGGGCCAACGTCCTGACTTTC.

The CDR3 spells CASRNALGSQSSYNEQFF. In nucleotides, the CDR3 is TGCGCCAGCAGGAACGCCTTAGGCAGCCAGAGCTCCTACAATGAGCAGTTCTTC. This chain links TRBV5-1 with TRBJ2-1; D is unresolved. The CDR3 contains 18 residues. V lost 5 bases to trimming and J lost 0 bases, with 21 bases between them. In germline, CDR1 is SGHRS, CDR2 YFSETQ.

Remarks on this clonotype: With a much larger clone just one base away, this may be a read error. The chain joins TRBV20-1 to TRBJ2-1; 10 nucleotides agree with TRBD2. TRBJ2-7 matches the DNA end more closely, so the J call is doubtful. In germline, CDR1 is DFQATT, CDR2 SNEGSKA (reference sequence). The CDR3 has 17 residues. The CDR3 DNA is TGCAGTGCTAGAGATCTAGCGGGGGCTAAGGCCTACAATGAGCAGTACTTC. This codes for CSARDLAGAKAYNEQYF.

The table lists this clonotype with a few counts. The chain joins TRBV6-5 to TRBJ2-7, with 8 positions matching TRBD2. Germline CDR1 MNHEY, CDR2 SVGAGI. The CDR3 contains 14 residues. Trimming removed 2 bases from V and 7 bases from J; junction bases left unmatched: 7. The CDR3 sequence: CASSYGGGSWEQYF. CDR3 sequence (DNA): TGTGCCAGCAGTTACGGCGGGGGGTCCTGGGAGCAGTACTTC.